A single sample is the source of the 7 T cell receptor beta chains below, sequenced in a study of quantifying T cell responses using KT2 cells. In the study overall: cDNA was made from DNase-treated RNA using alpha and beta constant primers.

Each cDNA got a UMI-containing oligo ligated at its 3' end. An equimolar mix of RC1.1 and RC1.2 primed the beta chain across TRBC1 and TRBC2. A single record per CDR3 protein comes from TCRdb applying MiXCR to the UMI-ligation and nested PCR reads. The table records about 30,000 distinct CDR3 sequences, approximately 6.8% of them present only once. The sequenced sample consisted of PBMCs spiked with cells of the T cell clone KT2. These receptor sequences come from a human donor.

This clonotype has at least ten counts. CDR3 nucleotides: TGTGCCAGCAGTTACTCAATGAACACTGAAGCTTTCTTT. Translation: CASSYSMNTEAFF. V and J are TRBV6-5 and TRBJ1-1; D gene uncertain. Germline CDR1 and CDR2: MNHEY and SVGAGI. Trimming took off 0 bases at V and 0 bases at J, with 2 bases between the two ends. The CDR3 sequence is 13 residues long.

This clonotype was found many times. The rearrangement uses TRBV3-1 and TRBJ2-2; D might be TRBD1 (6 bases). V was shortened by 4 bases and J by 4 bases, with 16 bases between the two germline ends. CDR1 is LGHDT, CDR2 YNNKEL, per germline (reference sequence). This CDR3 comprises 16 residues. The CDR3 nucleotides read TGTGCCAGCAGCCCTTATCCGGGACAAGGCACCGGGGAGCTGTTTTTT. It codes for CASSPYPGQGTGELFF.

This clonotype was detected many times. The V gene is TRBV12-3 or TRBV12-4, the J gene TRBJ2-2; 9 bases match TRBD1. The ends lost 5 bases at V and 0 bases at J; junction bases unmatched: 19. The CDR3 loop spans 21 amino acids. CDR3 sequence (DNA): TGTGCCAGCAGTACCCGTGTTGGGACAGGGATATTTCGTGCGAACACCGGGGAGCTGTTTTTT. Its protein product is CASSTRVGTGIFRANTGELFF.

This clonotype was seen ten or more times. The chain employs TRBV18 and TRBJ2-7; D remains unclear. CDR3 length: 14 amino acids. Germline V CDR1 and CDR2: KGHSH, LQKENI. V lost 0 bases and J lost 2, with 8 bases in between. Here the CDR3 DNA reads TGTGCCAGCTCACCACCGGCTCCTCCCTACGAGCAGTACTTC. It translates to CASSPPAPPYEQYF. Combining the CDR3 with reference TRBV18 and TRBJ2-7 gives the whole variable domain NAGVMQNPRHLVRRRGQEARLRCSPMKGHSHVYWYRQLPEEGLKFMVYLQKENIIDESGMPKERFSAEFPKEGPSILRIQQVVRGDSAAYFCASSPPAPPYEQYFGPGTRLTVT.

This clonotype was seen many times. The rearrangement uses TRBV20-1 and TRBJ2-5; 8 positions agree with TRBD2. CDR3 length: 15 residues. V lost 1 base, J lost 1 base, and 5 bases stayed unmatched. Germline CDR1 and CDR2: DFQATT and SNEGSKA (reference sequence). The CDR3 DNA is TGCAGTGCTAGAGTAGGGACTAGTCTCCAAGAGACCCAGTACTTC. Amino acids: CSARVGTSLQETQYF.

The rearrangement links TRBV15 to TRBJ2-4; D ambiguous. The V gene lost 1 base and the J gene lost 5 bases, with 9 bases spanning the gap. The CDR3 consists of 14 residues. CDR1 is LNHNV, CDR2 YYDKDF, per germline (reference sequence). The CDR3 DNA follows: TGTGCCACCAGCAGAGGAAATAGAGAAAACATTCAGTACTTC. It is translated as CATSRGNRENIQYF. The full variable domain, its missing parts supplied by reference TRBV15 and TRBJ2-4, is DAMVIQNPRYQVTQFGKPVTLSCSQTLNHNVMYWYQQKSSQAPKLLFHYYDKDFNNEADTPDNFQSRRPNTSFCFLDIRSPGLGDTAMYLCATSRGNRENIQYFGAGTRLSVL.

This clonotype came up many times. V gene TRBV7-6 combines with J gene TRBJ2-1; D uncertain. This CDR3 is 20 amino acids long. The germline V gene has CDR1 SGHVS and CDR2 FNYEAQ. V dropped 1 base and J dropped 5 bases, with 27 bases sitting between them. In nucleotides, the CDR3 is TGTGCCAGCAGCTTAGGGCCAGCGAACGGGCCAGAAAGACCAGACAATGAGCAGTTCTTC. It specifies CASSLGPANGPERPDNEQFF.